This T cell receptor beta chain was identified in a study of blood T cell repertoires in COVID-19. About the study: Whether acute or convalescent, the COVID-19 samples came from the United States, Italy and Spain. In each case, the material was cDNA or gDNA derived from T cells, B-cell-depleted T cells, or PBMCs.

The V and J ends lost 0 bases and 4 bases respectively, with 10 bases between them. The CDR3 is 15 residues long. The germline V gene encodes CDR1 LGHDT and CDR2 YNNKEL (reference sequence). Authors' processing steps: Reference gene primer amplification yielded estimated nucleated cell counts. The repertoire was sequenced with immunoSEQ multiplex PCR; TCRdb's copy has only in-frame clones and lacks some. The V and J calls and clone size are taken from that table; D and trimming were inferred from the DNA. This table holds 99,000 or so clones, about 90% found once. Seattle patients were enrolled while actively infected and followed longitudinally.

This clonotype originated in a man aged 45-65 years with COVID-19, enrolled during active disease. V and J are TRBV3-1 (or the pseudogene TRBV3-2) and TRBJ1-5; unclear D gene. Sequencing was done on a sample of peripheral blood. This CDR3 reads CASSQDGGFNQPQHF. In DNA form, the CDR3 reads TGTGCCAGCAGCCAAGATGGCGGTTTTAATCAGCCCCAGCATTTT.